The table lists the clone carrying this TCR beta chain with a count of one. Original analysis: The authors estimated nucleated cell counts from reference gene primer amplification. Data came from immunoSEQ multiplex PCR; TCRdb stores just in-frame clones and leaves some out. V and J calls and clone size are copied from that table; D and trimming were computed from the DNA. The table records 35,000 to 50,000 clones, around 83% of them present only once. Trimming removed 6 bases from V and 4 bases from J; junction bases left unmatched: 8. CDR3 length: 14 amino acids. The V gene's germline CDR1 is MNHEY and CDR2 SVGAGI. This sample is part of a study of blood T cell repertoires in COVID-19. Study context: Sample material is recorded as cDNA or gDNA derived from T cells, B-cell-depleted T cells, or PBMCs.

This TCR was recovered from a woman of 80 years or more with acute or convalescent COVID-19. What was sequenced was peripheral blood. The chain employs TRBV6-5 and TRBJ1-1; 7 bases are shared with TRBD1. CDR3 in amino acids: CASRRDRVTTEAFF. CDR3 nucleotide sequence: TGTGCCAGCAGGAGAGACAGGGTAACCACTGAAGCTTTCTTT.